Shown below are 19 T cell receptor beta chains from a single sample sequenced in a study of CXCR3-negative and CXCR3-positive naive CD8 T cells. Carrying UMI labels, the TRB cDNA libraries were prepared through 5' RACE. TCRdb reprocessed the 5' RACE reads; each CDR3 protein has one entry and no DNA is given. The sample features about 130,000 distinct CDR3 sequences, with less than 0.55% in its top ten. Specimen: naive CXCR3- CD8+ T cells from blood. Documented subset: CD45RO-CCR7+CD27+CD95- naive CD8+ T cells lacking CXCR3 (TNR3-). The receptors were sampled from a human donor in good health. Some clones in this sample may be carry-over from other donors' samples.

The chain is built from TRBV3-1 and TRBJ2-7; TCRdb lists TRBD2, though no DNA is available to test this call. CDR3 length equals 14 residues. Germline V gene data show CDR1 as LGHDT and CDR2 as YNNKEL (reference sequence). The CDR3 spells CASSPGTSGYEQYF.

The CDR3 sequence: CASSVGRGALHNEQFF. The genes are TRBV9 and TRBJ2-1; lacking DNA, the TRBD1 call made by TCRdb goes unchecked. CDR3 length equals 16 residues. From germline, CDR1 is SGDLS and CDR2 YYNGEE.

CDR3 protein: CASSLSGTYEQYF. The chain couples TRBV28 to TRBJ2-7; the D gene TCRdb calls, TRBD2, cannot be checked with no DNA. Germline lookup yields CDR1 MDHEN and CDR2 SYDVKM. The CDR3 loop spans 13 amino acids.

J is TRBJ2-4 and V is TRBV29-1; with no DNA, the TCRdb D assignment of TRBD1 cannot be verified. The CDR3 extends over 15 amino acids. Germline CDR1 is SQVTM and CDR2 is ANQGSEA. Here the CDR3 reads CSVEGDRASENIQYF.

CDR3 region: CASSQDDLGQGGNSDYEQYF. The rearrangement uses TRBV4-2 and TRBJ2-7; TCRdb calls TRBD1, which cannot be checked without DNA. The length of the CDR3 is 20 residues. CDR1 and CDR2 from the germline V gene are LGHNA and YNFKEQ.

This chain uses TRBV25-1 with TRBJ2-1. The germline gives CDR1 MGHDK, CDR2 SYGVNS. The CDR3 consists of 13 residues. The CDR3 is CASSEQDWNEQFF.

The chain carries TRBV7-8 and TRBJ2-1; the TCRdb call, TRBD1, lacks DNA for checking. Germline-derived CDR1 and CDR2 are SGHVS and FQNEAQ. The CDR3 has 15 residues. The CDR3 reads CASSPRGRSYNEQFF.

J is TRBJ2-1 and V is TRBV7-9; the D call of TRBD1 rests on TCRdb alone, since no DNA is present to check it. The CDR3 is made up of 17 amino acids. Germline V gene data show CDR1 as SEHNR and CDR2 as FQNEAQ (reference sequence). This chain's CDR3 is CASSPQGGGFTYNEQFF.

J is TRBJ2-4 and V is TRBV7-2; TCRdb's assignment of TRBD1 cannot be checked, as there is no DNA. This CDR3 spans 14 amino acids. CDR1 and CDR2 from the germline V gene are SGHTA and FQGNSA. The CDR3 sequence is CASRSGQAFDIQYF.

This chain connects TRBV9 to TRBJ2-3; TCRdb picks TRBD1, but there is no DNA to check that call. Germline V gene data show CDR1 as SGDLS and CDR2 as YYNGEE. This CDR3 spans 16 amino acids. The CDR3 here is CASSVGWGPSTDTQYF.

The CDR3 loop is CASSPELGNRETQYF. This chain links TRBV18 with TRBJ2-5; TCRdb names TRBD1, which stays unverified in the absence of DNA. Germline V gives CDR1 KGHSH, CDR2 LQKENI. There are 15 residues in the CDR3.

CDR3 residues: CASSLGSSGGGGEQYF. The chain couples TRBV12-3 or TRBV12-4 to TRBJ2-7; the TRBD2 assignment by TCRdb is unverifiable without DNA. The CDR3 extends over 16 amino acids.

The chain employs TRBV2 and TRBJ2-1; no DNA is available, so the TRBD1 call from TCRdb remains unchecked. CDR3 length: 14 residues. Germline V gene sequence: CDR1 SNHLY, CDR2 FYNNEI. The CDR3 region is CASSGATGGNEQFF.

The chain uses TRBV29-1 and TRBJ1-2; without DNA, the TCRdb call of TRBD1 cannot be checked. The germline V gene has CDR1 SQVTM and CDR2 ANQGSEA. CDR3 length: 11 amino acids. CDR3 sequence reads: CSAPTNYGYTF. Looking up the rest from reference TRBV29-1 and TRBJ1-2 gives the full variable domain: SAVISQKPSRDICQRGTSLTIQCQVDSQVTMMFWYRQQPGQSLTLIATANQGSEATYESGFVIDKFPISRPNLTFSTLTVSNMSPEDSSIYLCSAPTNYGYTFGSGTRLTVV.

J is TRBJ2-1 and V is TRBV10-3. CDR3 length: 15 amino acids. CDR1 is ENHRY, CDR2 SYGVKD, per germline. This chain's CDR3 is CAIRSTGSSYNEQFF.

V and J are TRBV4-3 and TRBJ1-1. Germline V gene lookup returns CDR1 LGHNA and CDR2 YSLEER. CDR3 size: 16 residues. The CDR3 is CASSQDLPDTNTEAFF.

V gene TRBV29-1 combines with J gene TRBJ2-7; TCRdb's D call, TRBD1, is unchecked because there is no DNA. This CDR3 is 14 amino acids long. Looked up from germline, CDR1 is SQVTM and CDR2 is ANQGSEA. CDR3: CSVVGLTASYEQYF.

The rearrangement links TRBV29-1 to TRBJ2-5; TCRdb calls TRBD1, which cannot be checked without DNA. Looked up from germline, CDR1 is SQVTM and CDR2 is ANQGSEA. The length of the CDR3 is 15 residues. CDR3: CSASPPTGGIETQYF.

This chain joins TRBV6-6 and TRBJ2-7; TCRdb picks TRBD2, but there is no DNA to check that call. CDR3 size: 17 residues. Germline V gives CDR1 MNHNY, CDR2 SVGAGI (reference sequence). The CDR3 reads CASSYFRDRALGNEQYF.